This T cell receptor (beta chain) appears in the sequencing data of a study of blood T cell repertoires in COVID-19. The table came from immunoSEQ multiplex PCR; TCRdb's copy has only in-frame clones and leaves some out. The repertoire holds around 260,000 clones, with approximately 86% as singletons. CDR3 length: 15 residues. Trimming removed 4 bases from V and 4 bases from J; junction bases left unmatched: 9. Germline-derived CDR1 and CDR2 are SNHLY and FYNNEI. V and J are TRBV2 and TRBJ1-2; TRBD1 agrees at 7 bases. This receptor was taken from a human donor with COVID-19, enrolled during active disease. The donor label of this sample is uncertain. Sample: peripheral blood. The CDR3 bases are TGTGCCAGCAGTGCCCGACAGGGTTGGGCCTATGGCTACACCTTC. Protein sequence: CASSARQGWAYGYTF.